This entry features one T cell receptor (beta chain) sequence. The antigen this receptor binds is unknown. It has no much larger one-base neighbor in the sample; base qualities were not kept. The record originates from a study of T cells in localized non-small cell lung cancer (dated by TCRdb to 2020 to 2021). With regard to the full study: Comparing tumors with uninvolved tumor-adjacent lungs, the study looked at the T cell repertoires of hundreds of patients with early-stage NSCLC. All 240 or so NSCLC patients in the cohort were treatment-naive and had localized lung tumors that were resected. The mean age of the NSCLC patients was under 70 years, with 120 to 150 men and around 100 women.

The immunoSEQ Assay was used to sequence TCR beta CDR3 regions from DNA. The authors processed their data as follows. T cell density was computed as TCR beta template counts normalized to usable DNA estimated by amplifying housekeeping genes. Using the preseqR package, richness was estimated by extrapolating to 120,000 templates for tissue samples and 400,000 templates for PBMC samples. Clonality was defined as one minus Pielou's evenness. Differential abundance testing on productive amino-acid clonotypes, with a minimum total count of 5 and an alpha of 0.1, was used to identify tissue-enriched TCRs. Repertoire overlap between compartments was quantified with the Jaccard Index and Morisita Overlap Index. TCR beta CDR3s were clustered by GLIPH together with public tetramer-defined viral CDR3s, and at least three viral sequences plus V-gene enrichment were required for viral motifs. Here the immuneACCESS table is served through TCRdb, limited to in-frame sequences with V and J called. Missing clones are a known gap in these copies; in checked studies unresolved V genes cover under half, and the rest lacks a known reason. Clone size and the V and J calls come from that table; the DNA yielded D and trimming. This sample holds tens of thousands of clones; 86% were observed only once. The ten largest make up about 6% of the sample.

At diagnosis, peripheral blood, uninvolved tumor-adjacent lung and tumor were collected and were preserved as a mix of fresh-frozen and FFPE material. For TCR repertoire profiling, blood samples were analyzed as peripheral blood mononuclear cells. Summary of the overall study and its limitations: Because the study design was exploratory, TCR variables were selected using unadjusted p-values without false-discovery rate correction. A median of roughly 56 of the top 100 tumor clones were detected in paired uninvolved adjacent lung, and approximately 28 of these tumor clones were also found among the top 100 clones of the paired uninvolved adjacent lung. Uninvolved tumor-adjacent lung showed the highest T cell clonality, higher than tumor, which suggests more focused antigenic responses in the adjacent lung. Higher T cell density in blood was associated with longer overall survival, whereas higher clonality in adjacent lung was associated with shorter survival. Multi-region tumor sequencing was not performed, so intratumor heterogeneity could not be excluded.

Including cysteine and phenylalanine, the CDR3 has 13 amino acids. Only the CDR3 region is kept as DNA, spanning 39 bases read in frame from base 1. The V and J ends are trimmed by 8 bases and 4 bases, leaving 14 bases between them. CDR1 and CDR2 were assigned from the germline V gene (reference sequence) as MNHEY and SMNVEV. The receptor comes from a man aged 40 to 69 with stage I lung adenocarcinoma. This chain joins TRBV27 to TRBJ1-1, with TRBD1 as a weak D call on 6 bases. Sequencing used peripheral blood, obtained before any cancer treatment. The CDR3 protein is CASGLQGSTEAFF. In nucleotide form, the sequence is TGTGCCAGCGGACTACAGGGCAGCACTGAAGCTTTCTTT.